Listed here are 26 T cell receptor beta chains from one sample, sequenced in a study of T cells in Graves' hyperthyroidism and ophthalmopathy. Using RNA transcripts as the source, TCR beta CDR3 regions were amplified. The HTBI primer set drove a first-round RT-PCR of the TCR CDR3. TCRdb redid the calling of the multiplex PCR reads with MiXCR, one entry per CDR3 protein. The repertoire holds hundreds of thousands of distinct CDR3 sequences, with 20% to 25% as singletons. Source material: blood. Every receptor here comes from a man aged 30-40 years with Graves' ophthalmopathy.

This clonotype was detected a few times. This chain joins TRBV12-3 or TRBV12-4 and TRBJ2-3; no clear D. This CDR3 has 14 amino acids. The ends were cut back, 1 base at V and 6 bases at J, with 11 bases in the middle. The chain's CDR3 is CASSLGVSPDTQYF. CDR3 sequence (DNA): TGTGCCAGCAGTTTAGGGGTTAGTCCGGATACGCAGTATTTT.

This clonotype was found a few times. In nucleotides, the CDR3 is TGCAGTGCTAGGGAGCGGGAGGGCCGCTCGAATGAGCAGTTCTTC. Protein sequence: CSAREREGRSNEQFF. This chain uses TRBV20-1 with TRBJ2-1; 10 nucleotides match TRBD2. CDR3 length: 15 residues. The ends lost 3 bases at V and 7 bases at J; junction bases unmatched: 9. Germline CDR1 and CDR2: DFQATT and SNEGSKA (reference sequence).

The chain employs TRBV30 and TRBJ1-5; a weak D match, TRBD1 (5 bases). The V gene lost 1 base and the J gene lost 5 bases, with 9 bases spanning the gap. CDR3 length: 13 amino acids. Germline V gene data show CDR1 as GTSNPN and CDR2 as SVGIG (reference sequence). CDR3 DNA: TGTGCCTGGAGTGCAGGGTCTGATCAGCCCCAGCATTTT. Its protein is CAWSAGSDQPQHF.

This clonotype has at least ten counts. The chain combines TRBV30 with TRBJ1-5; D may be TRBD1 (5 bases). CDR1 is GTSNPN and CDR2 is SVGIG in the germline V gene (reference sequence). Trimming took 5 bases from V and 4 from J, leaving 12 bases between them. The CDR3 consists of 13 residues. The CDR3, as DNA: TGTGCCTGGGCGGACGAGGGGAATCAGCCCCAGCATTTT. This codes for CAWADEGNQPQHF.

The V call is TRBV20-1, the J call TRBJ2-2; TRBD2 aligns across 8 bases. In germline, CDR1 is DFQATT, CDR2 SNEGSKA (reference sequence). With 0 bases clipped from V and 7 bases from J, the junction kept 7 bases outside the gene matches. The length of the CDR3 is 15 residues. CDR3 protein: CSARENSGTVGELFF. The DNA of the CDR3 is TGCAGTGCTAGAGAGAATAGCGGGACGGTCGGGGAGCTGTTTTTT.

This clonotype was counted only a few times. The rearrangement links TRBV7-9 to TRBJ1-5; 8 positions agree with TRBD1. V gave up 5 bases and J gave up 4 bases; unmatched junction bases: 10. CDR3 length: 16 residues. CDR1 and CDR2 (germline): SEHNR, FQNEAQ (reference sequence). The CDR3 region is CASSALRQGTNQPQHF. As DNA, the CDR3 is TGTGCCAGCAGCGCCCTCCGACAGGGGACAAATCAGCCCCAGCATTTT. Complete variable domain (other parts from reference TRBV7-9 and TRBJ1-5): DTGVSQNPRHKITKRGQNVTFRCDPISEHNRLYWYRQTLGQGPEFLTYFQNEAQLEKSRLLSDRFSAERPKGSFSTLEIQRTEQGDSAMYLCASSALRQGTNQPQHFGDGTRLSIL.

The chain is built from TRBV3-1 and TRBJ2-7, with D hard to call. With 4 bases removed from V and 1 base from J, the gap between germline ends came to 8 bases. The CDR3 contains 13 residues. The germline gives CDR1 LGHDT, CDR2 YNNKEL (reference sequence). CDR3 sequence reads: CASSLTLSYEQYF. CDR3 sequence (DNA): TGTGCCAGCAGCCTGACATTATCCTACGAGCAGTACTTC.

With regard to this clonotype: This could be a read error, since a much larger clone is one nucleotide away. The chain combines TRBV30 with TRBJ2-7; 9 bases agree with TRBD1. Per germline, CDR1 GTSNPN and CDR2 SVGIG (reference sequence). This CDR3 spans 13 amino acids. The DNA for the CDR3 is TGTACCTGGAGTAGGACAGGGGAATACGAGCAGTACTTC. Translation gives CTWSRTGEYEQYF.

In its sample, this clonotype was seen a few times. This chain's CDR3 is CASSPPGHHPYEQYF. The CDR3 DNA is TGTGCCAGCAGTCCCCCGGGACACCACCCCTACGAGCAGTACTTC. The V and J genes are TRBV6-1 and TRBJ2-7; D may be TRBD1 (6 bases). The CDR3 is 15 residues long. With 5 bases removed from V and 2 bases from J, the gap between germline ends came to 16 bases. Germline CDR1 MNHNS, CDR2 SASEGT.

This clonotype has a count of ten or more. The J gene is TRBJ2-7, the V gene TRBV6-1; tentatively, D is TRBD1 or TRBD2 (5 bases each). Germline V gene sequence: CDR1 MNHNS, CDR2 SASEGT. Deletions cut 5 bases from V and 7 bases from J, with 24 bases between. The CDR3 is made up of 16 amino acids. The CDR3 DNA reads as TGTGCCAGCAGTTCCCCTGGGGCGGGTACACCTGGAGAGCAGTACTTC. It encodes CASSSPGAGTPGEQYF.

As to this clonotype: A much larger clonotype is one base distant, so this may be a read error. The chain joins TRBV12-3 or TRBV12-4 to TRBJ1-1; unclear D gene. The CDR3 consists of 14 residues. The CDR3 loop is CASSSLYRSTGAFF. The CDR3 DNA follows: TGTGCCAGCAGTTCTTTGTATCGGAGCACTGGAGCTTTCTTT.

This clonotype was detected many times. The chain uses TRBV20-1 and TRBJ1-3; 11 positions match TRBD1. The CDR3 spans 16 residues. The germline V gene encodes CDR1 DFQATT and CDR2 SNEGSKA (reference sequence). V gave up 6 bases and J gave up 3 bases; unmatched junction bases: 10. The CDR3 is CSAKTGQGEGGNTIYF. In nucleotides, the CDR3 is TGCAGTGCCAAGACGGGACAGGGGGAAGGTGGAAACACCATATATTTT.

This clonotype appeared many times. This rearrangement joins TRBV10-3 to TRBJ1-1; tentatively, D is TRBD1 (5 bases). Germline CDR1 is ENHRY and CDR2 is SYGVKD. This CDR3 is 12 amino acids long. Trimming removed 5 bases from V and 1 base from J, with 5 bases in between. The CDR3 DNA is TGTGCCATCAGTACAGGGAACACTGAAGCTTTCTTT. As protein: CAISTGNTEAFF.

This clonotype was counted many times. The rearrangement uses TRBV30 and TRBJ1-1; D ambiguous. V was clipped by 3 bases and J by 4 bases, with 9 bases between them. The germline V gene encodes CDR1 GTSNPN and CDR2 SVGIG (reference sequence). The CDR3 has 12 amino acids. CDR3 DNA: TGTGCCTGGAGGGAGACAAGCACTGAAGCTTTCTTT. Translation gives CAWRETSTEAFF.

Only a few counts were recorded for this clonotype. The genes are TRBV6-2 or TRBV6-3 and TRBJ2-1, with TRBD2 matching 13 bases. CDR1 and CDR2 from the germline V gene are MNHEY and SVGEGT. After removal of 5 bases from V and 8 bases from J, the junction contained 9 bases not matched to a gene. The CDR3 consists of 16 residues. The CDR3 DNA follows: TGTGCCAGCAGTCTCCGACTAGCGGGAGGATCAGATGAGCAGTTCTTC. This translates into CASSLRLAGGSDEQFF.

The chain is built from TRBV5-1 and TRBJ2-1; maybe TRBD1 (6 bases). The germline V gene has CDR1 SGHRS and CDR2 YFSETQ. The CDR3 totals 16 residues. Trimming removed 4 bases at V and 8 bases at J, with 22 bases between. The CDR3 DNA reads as TGCGCCAGCAGCCACCCTTGGGGGCGAAAATACGATGAGCAGTTCTTC. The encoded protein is CASSHPWGRKYDEQFF.

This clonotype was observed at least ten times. CDR3 amino acids: CAWSVQGTYEQYF. CDR3 nucleotides: TGTGCCTGGAGTGTACAGGGTACCTACGAGCAGTACTTC. The chain joins TRBV30 to TRBJ2-7; a possible D gene is TRBD1 (6 bases). Germline assignment: CDR1 GTSNPN and CDR2 SVGIG (reference sequence). The CDR3 covers 13 residues. Trimming removed 0 bases from V and 2 bases from J, with 8 bases in between.

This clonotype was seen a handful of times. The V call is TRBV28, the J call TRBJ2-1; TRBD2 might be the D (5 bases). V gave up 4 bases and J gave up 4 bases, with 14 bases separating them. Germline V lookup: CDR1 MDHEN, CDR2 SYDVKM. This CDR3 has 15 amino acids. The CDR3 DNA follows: TGTGCCAGCAGTTCAGTGGGAGCGGATTACAATGAGCAGTTCTTC. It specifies CASSSVGADYNEQFF.

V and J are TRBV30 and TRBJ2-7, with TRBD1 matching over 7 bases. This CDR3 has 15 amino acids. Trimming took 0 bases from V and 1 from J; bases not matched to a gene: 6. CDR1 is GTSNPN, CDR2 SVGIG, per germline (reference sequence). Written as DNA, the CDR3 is TGTGCCTGGAGTGTACCGGACAGGCCTTCCTACGAGCAGTACTTC. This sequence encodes CAWSVPDRPSYEQYF.

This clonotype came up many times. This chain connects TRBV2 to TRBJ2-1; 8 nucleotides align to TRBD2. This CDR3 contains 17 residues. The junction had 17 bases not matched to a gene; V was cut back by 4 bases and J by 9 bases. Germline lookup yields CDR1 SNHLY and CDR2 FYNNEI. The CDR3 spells CASSVPGGAVLIGEQFF. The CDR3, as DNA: TGTGCCAGCAGTGTCCCCGGGGGGGCGGTCCTTATCGGTGAGCAGTTCTTC.

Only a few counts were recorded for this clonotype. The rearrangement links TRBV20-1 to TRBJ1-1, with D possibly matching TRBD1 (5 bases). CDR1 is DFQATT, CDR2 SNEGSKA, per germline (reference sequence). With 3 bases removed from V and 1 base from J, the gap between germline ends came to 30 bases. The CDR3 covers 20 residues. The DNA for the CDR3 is TGCAGTGCTAGGTCATTCGGGGGAAGAGAATTCGTGATTGGGAACACTGAAGCTTTCTTT. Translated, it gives CSARSFGGREFVIGNTEAFF.

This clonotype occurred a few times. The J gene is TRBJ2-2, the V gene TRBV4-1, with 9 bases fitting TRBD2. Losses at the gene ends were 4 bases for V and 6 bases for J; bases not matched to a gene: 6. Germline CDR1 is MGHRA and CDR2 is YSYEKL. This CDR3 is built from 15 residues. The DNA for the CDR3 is TGCGCCAGCAGCCGCGGTAGCGGGAGCGCCGGGGAGCTGTTTTTT. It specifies CASSRGSGSAGELFF.

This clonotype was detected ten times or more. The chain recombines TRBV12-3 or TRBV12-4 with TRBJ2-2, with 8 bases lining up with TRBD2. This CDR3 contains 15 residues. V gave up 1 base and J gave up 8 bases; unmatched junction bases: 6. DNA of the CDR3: TGTGCCAGCAGTTTAGACGGGAGGGCCCGAGGGGAGCTGTTTTTT. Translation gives CASSLDGRARGELFF.

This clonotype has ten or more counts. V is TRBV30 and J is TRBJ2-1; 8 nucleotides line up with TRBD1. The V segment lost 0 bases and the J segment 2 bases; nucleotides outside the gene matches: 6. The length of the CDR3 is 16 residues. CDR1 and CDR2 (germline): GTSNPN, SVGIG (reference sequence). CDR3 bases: TGTGCCTGGAGTGTAATCGGGACAGGAGCCTACAATGAGCAGTTCTTC. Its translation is CAWSVIGTGAYNEQFF.

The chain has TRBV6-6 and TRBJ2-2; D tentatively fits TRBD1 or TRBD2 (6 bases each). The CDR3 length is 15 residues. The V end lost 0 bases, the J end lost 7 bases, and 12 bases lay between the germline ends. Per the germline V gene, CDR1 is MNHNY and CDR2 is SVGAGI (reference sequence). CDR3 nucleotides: TGTGCCAGCAGTTACTCTTTGGGGGGCGGCGGGGAGCTGTTTTTT. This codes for CASSYSLGGGGELFF.

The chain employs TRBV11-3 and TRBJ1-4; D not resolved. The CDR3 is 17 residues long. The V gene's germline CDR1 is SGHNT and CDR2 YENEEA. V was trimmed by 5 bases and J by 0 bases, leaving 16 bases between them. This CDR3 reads CASSRHEDRTTNEKLFF. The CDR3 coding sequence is TGTGCCAGCAGCCGCCACGAGGACCGAACAACTAATGAAAAACTGTTTTTT.